Listed below are T cell receptor beta chains from one sample, sequenced in a study of breast tumors, draining lymph nodes, adjacent tissues. Via MiXCR, TCRdb re-called the multiplex PCR reads, giving one row per CDR3 protein. This sample has 150,000 to 200,000 distinct CDR3 sequences, with roughly 35% found just once. The sample comprised axillary lymph node tissue. These receptor sequences come from a female donor with breast cancer. Some clones in this sample may be carry-over from other donors' samples. CDR3s include the opening cysteine and the closing phenylalanine or tryptophan. A D gene is named only where the DNA matches it firmly. Size is omitted from some rows. Given values are once, few, many or a class for expanded clones.

V gene: TRBV19; J gene: TRBJ1-5; clone size: many; D gene: TRBD1; CDR3 protein: CASSMGQPGNQPQHF; CDR3 DNA: TGTGCCAGTAGTATGGGACAGCCCGGCAATCAGCCCCAGCATTTT
V gene: TRBV20-1; J gene: TRBJ1-5; clone size: .; D gene: .; CDR3 protein: CSADATGLNQPQHF; CDR3 DNA: TGCAGTGCTGATGCTACAGGGCTTAATCAGCCCCAGCATTTT
V gene: TRBV20-1; J gene: TRBJ2-7; clone size: many; D gene: TRBD2; CDR3 protein: CSAGGSGYGSYEQYF; CDR3 DNA: TGCAGTGCCGGGGGGTCAGGCTATGGGTCCTACGAGCAGTACTTC
V gene: TRBV29-1; J gene: TRBJ2-1; clone size: .; D gene: .; CDR3 protein: CSGRGYNEQFF; CDR3 DNA: TGCAGCGGGAGGGGCTACAATGAGCAGTTCTTC
V gene: TRBV6-9; J gene: TRBJ1-3; clone size: many; D gene: .; CDR3 protein: CASSYPPDSRADTGGNTIYF; CDR3 DNA: TGTGCCAGCAGTTATCCCCCAGACAGTCGGGCCGATACAGGTGGAAACACCATATATTTT
V gene: TRBV7-2; J gene: TRBJ1-2; clone size: .; D gene: .; CDR3 protein: CASSLAGASGNTF; CDR3 DNA: TGTGCCAGCAGCTTAGCAGGGGCGTCTGGAAACACCTTC
V gene: TRBV7-6; J gene: TRBJ2-6; clone size: .; D gene: .; CDR3 protein: CASSLRSRGVNVLTF; CDR3 DNA: TGTGCCAGCAGCTTAAGGTCCAGGGGGGTCAACGTCCTGACTTTC
V gene: TRBV6-5; J gene: TRBJ2-2; clone size: .; D gene: .; CDR3 protein: CASSYSANAGELFF; CDR3 DNA: TGTGCCAGCAGTTACTCTGCGAACGCCGGGGAGCTGTTTTTT
V gene: TRBV7-6; J gene: TRBJ2-7; clone size: many; D gene: .; CDR3 protein: CASSLYSRTYEQYF; CDR3 DNA: TGTGCCAGCAGCTTATACTCCAGAACCTACGAGCAGTACTTC
V gene: TRBV7-3; J gene: TRBJ2-2; clone size: .; D gene: .; CDR3 protein: CASRSRSGELFF; CDR3 DNA: TGTGCCAGCAGGTCCAGGTCCGGGGAGCTGTTTTTT
V gene: TRBV4-1; J gene: TRBJ1-4; clone size: many; D gene: .; CDR3 protein: CASTPRFGGATPGEKLFF; CDR3 DNA: TGCGCCAGCACCCCAAGATTTGGGGGAGCTACCCCGGGGGAAAAACTGTTTTTT
V gene: TRBV7-8; J gene: TRBJ2-7; clone size: .; D gene: .; CDR3 protein: CASSFYICSARATSYEQYF; CDR3 DNA: .
V gene: TRBV20-1; J gene: TRBJ2-1; clone size: .; D gene: .; CDR3 protein: CSASKERRSSYNEQFF; CDR3 DNA: TGCAGTGCCAGTAAAGAGCGTAGGAGCTCCTACAATGAGCAGTTCTTC
V gene: TRBV18; J gene: TRBJ1-4; clone size: many; D gene: .; CDR3 protein: CASSPNRGEKLFF; CDR3 DNA: TGTGCCAGCTCACCCAATAGGGGGGAAAAACTGTTTTTT
V gene: TRBV30; J gene: TRBJ1-2; clone size: .; D gene: .; CDR3 protein: CAWSESLAVRGYTF; CDR3 DNA: TGTGCCTGGAGTGAAAGTTTGGCAGTTCGGGGCTACACCTTC
V gene: TRBV29-1; J gene: TRBJ2-5; clone size: many; D gene: TRBD1; CDR3 protein: CSVGAGGLETQYF; CDR3 DNA: TGCAGCGTTGGGGCAGGGGGCTTGGAGACCCAGTACTTC
V gene: TRBV2; J gene: TRBJ2-7; clone size: many; D gene: TRBD1; CDR3 protein: CASSEDRAKFTYEQYF; CDR3 DNA: TGTGCCAGCAGTGAGGACAGGGCCAAGTTTACCTACGAGCAGTACTTC
V gene: TRBV6-5; J gene: TRBJ1-1; clone size: few; D gene: TRBD1; CDR3 protein: CASSYLSGQGGTEAFF; CDR3 DNA: TGTGCCAGCAGTTATCTATCGGGACAGGGCGGCACTGAAGCTTTCTTT
V gene: TRBV11-2; J gene: TRBJ2-3; clone size: many; D gene: TRBD1; CDR3 protein: CASSSDRGRIDTQYF; CDR3 DNA: TGTGCCAGCAGCTCCGACAGGGGGCGGATCGATACGCAGTATTTT
V gene: TRBV4-1; J gene: TRBJ1-2; clone size: .; D gene: .; CDR3 protein: CASSQGRQGGYGYTF; CDR3 DNA: TGCGCCAGCAGCCAAGGTCGCCAGGGCGGCTATGGCTACACCTTC
V gene: TRBV6-6; J gene: TRBJ1-2; clone size: .; D gene: TRBD1; CDR3 protein: CASSQGQGARGYTF; CDR3 DNA: TGTGCCAGCAGTCAGGGACAGGGGGCGCGAGGCTACACCTTC
V gene: TRBV29-1; J gene: TRBJ2-6; clone size: many; D gene: .; CDR3 protein: CSVEAYSGANVLTF; CDR3 DNA: TGCAGCGTTGAAGCCTACTCTGGGGCCAACGTCCTGACTTTC
V gene: TRBV6-4; J gene: TRBJ1-4; clone size: many; D gene: TRBD1; CDR3 protein: CASSDPNRGQRSTNEKLFF; CDR3 DNA: TGTGCCAGCAGTGACCCTAACAGGGGGCAAAGATCAACTAATGAAAAACTGTTTTTT
V gene: TRBV27; J gene: TRBJ2-1; clone size: many; D gene: TRBD2; CDR3 protein: CASSLAAGGYNEQFF; CDR3 DNA: TGTGCCAGCAGTTTAGCAGCGGGGGGATACAATGAGCAGTTCTTC
V gene: TRBV5-4; J gene: TRBJ1-3; clone size: .; D gene: TRBD1; CDR3 protein: CAGSPRTGDTIYF; CDR3 DNA: TGTGCCGGCAGCCCCCGGACAGGAGACACCATATATTTT
V gene: TRBV20-1; J gene: TRBJ2-1; clone size: many; D gene: .; CDR3 protein: CSARVRGLRDNEQFF; CDR3 DNA: TGCAGTGCTAGAGTAAGGGGCCTGCGAGACAATGAGCAGTTCTTC
V gene: TRBV6-5; J gene: TRBJ2-5; clone size: many; D gene: .; CDR3 protein: CASSPKGLQETQYF; CDR3 DNA: TGTGCCAGCAGCCCGAAGGGACTGCAAGAGACCCAGTACTTC
V gene: TRBV2; J gene: TRBJ2-7; clone size: many; D gene: .; CDR3 protein: CASSGGEQYF; CDR3 DNA: TGTGCCAGCAGTGGAGGCGAGCAGTACTTC
V gene: TRBV7-2; J gene: TRBJ1-2; clone size: .; D gene: .; CDR3 protein: CASSAGGDLKYGYTF; CDR3 DNA: TGTGCCAGCAGCGCCGGGGGAGACCTCAAATATGGCTACACCTTC
V gene: TRBV30; J gene: TRBJ2-7; clone size: many; D gene: .; CDR3 protein: CAWKKVTYEQYF; CDR3 DNA: TGTGCCTGGAAGAAGGTCACATACGAGCAGTACTTC
V gene: TRBV4-3; J gene: TRBJ2-5; clone size: many; D gene: .; CDR3 protein: CASSQDPYSGASQGTQYF; CDR3 DNA: TGCGCCAGCAGCCAAGATCCCTATAGCGGAGCCAGCCAAGGGACCCAGTACTTC
V gene: TRBV6-2/TRBV6-3; J gene: TRBJ1-6; clone size: many; D gene: .; CDR3 protein: CASSYLSGWNSPLHF; CDR3 DNA: TGTGCCAGCAGTTACTTGTCCGGCTGGAATTCACCCCTCCACTTT
V gene: TRBV7-6; J gene: TRBJ2-2; clone size: many; D gene: TRBD2; CDR3 protein: CASSLVGLAGAWDTGELFF; CDR3 DNA: TGTGCCAGCAGCTTAGTGGGGCTAGCGGGGGCCTGGGACACCGGGGAGCTGTTTTTT
V gene: TRBV11-3; J gene: TRBJ1-1; clone size: .; D gene: TRBD1; CDR3 protein: CASSPRTGRGTEAFF; CDR3 DNA: TGTGCCAGCAGCCCGAGGACAGGGCGGGGGACTGAAGCTTTCTTT
V gene: TRBV7-2; J gene: TRBJ2-3; clone size: .; D gene: TRBD2; CDR3 protein: CASSLEAPGLASNEQYF; CDR3 DNA: TGTGCCAGCAGCTTAGAGGCACCGGGACTAGCCTCTAATGAGCAGTATTTT
V gene: TRBV20-1; J gene: TRBJ2-6; clone size: .; D gene: TRBD2; CDR3 protein: CSARTPGGTGANVLTF; CDR3 DNA: TGCAGTGCTAGGACCCCGGGGGGGACCGGGGCCAACGTCCTGACTTTC
V gene: TRBV20-1; J gene: TRBJ2-2; clone size: .; D gene: TRBD2; CDR3 protein: CSAKAGTANTGELLF; CDR3 DNA: TGCAGTGCTAAAGCGGGGACCGCGAACACCGGGGAGCTGCTTTTT
V gene: TRBV5-5; J gene: TRBJ1-5; clone size: many; D gene: .; CDR3 protein: CASSPGARVNQPQHF; CDR3 DNA: TGTGCCAGCAGCCCGGGGGCGCGGGTCAATCAGCCCCAGCATTTT
V gene: TRBV19; J gene: TRBJ2-7; clone size: .; D gene: .; CDR3 protein: CASSKTLRGGEQYF; CDR3 DNA: TGTGCCAGTAGTAAAACCTTGAGGGGCGGCGAGCAGTACTTC
V gene: TRBV5-6; J gene: TRBJ1-5; clone size: .; D gene: TRBD1; CDR3 protein: CASSFTGQGSNQPQHF; CDR3 DNA: TGTGCCAGCAGCTTTACCGGACAGGGTAGCAATCAGCCCCAGCATTTT
V gene: TRBV7-2; J gene: TRBJ1-6; clone size: .; D gene: .; CDR3 protein: CASSLGLWTAESPLHF; CDR3 DNA: TGTGCCAGCAGCTTAGGGCTCTGGACCGCCGAATCACCCCTCCACTTT
V gene: TRBV7-9; J gene: TRBJ2-5; clone size: .; D gene: TRBD2; CDR3 protein: CASSLAPSGGVTQYF; CDR3 DNA: TGTGCCAGCAGCTTAGCGCCTAGCGGGGGGGTGACCCAGTACTTC
V gene: TRBV5-1; J gene: TRBJ1-6; clone size: .; D gene: TRBD1; CDR3 protein: CASSLVAGGNSPLHF; CDR3 DNA: TGCGCCAGCAGCTTGGTGGCAGGGGGCAATTCACCCCTCCACTTT
V gene: TRBV20-1; J gene: TRBJ2-7; clone size: .; D gene: TRBD1; CDR3 protein: CSAEQGDSSYEQYF; CDR3 DNA: TGCAGTGCCGAACAGGGGGATAGCTCCTACGAGCAGTACTTC
V gene: TRBV28; J gene: TRBJ2-7; clone size: .; D gene: .; CDR3 protein: CASSLQLIWGEQYF; CDR3 DNA: TGTGCCAGCAGTTTACAACTAATCTGGGGCGAGCAGTACTTC
V gene: TRBV13; J gene: TRBJ2-2; clone size: many; D gene: .; CDR3 protein: CASSFTRGELFF; CDR3 DNA: TGTGCCAGCAGCTTCACCCGCGGGGAGCTGTTTTTT
V gene: TRBV28; J gene: TRBJ1-2; clone size: many; D gene: .; CDR3 protein: CASGNRAHGYTF; CDR3 DNA: TGTGCCAGCGGGAACAGGGCTCATGGCTACACCTTC